This TCR beta chain was sequenced for a study of T cell responses to AZD1222 COVID-19 vaccine. Profiled with immunoSEQ multiplex PCR; TCRdb holds only in-frame clones, not every one. The table has about 130,000 clones, roughly 89% seen once. As for this clone: The antigen is undetermined.

Study-wide results and caveats: Donors were mostly white British, more females; clonal diversity possibly underestimated. The study reported that nearly half of spike-specific TCRs target unmutated variant regions. Baseline testing showed seropositivity in only five or six AZD1222 recipients.

The TCR was taken from an adult in good health. Source: peripheral blood, taken on day 0 of AZD1222 vaccination.

CDR3 sequence (DNA): TGCGCCAGCAGCCAAGTGGGGACAGCGAACACCGGGGAGCTGTTTTTT. It yields the protein CASSQVGTANTGELFF. The chain joins TRBV4-1 to TRBJ2-2; TRBD1 matches 7 bases. The V and J ends lost 1 base and 0 bases, in that order; junction bases with no gene match: 2. Germline loops: CDR1 MGHRA, CDR2 YSYEKL. The CDR3 has 16 residues.